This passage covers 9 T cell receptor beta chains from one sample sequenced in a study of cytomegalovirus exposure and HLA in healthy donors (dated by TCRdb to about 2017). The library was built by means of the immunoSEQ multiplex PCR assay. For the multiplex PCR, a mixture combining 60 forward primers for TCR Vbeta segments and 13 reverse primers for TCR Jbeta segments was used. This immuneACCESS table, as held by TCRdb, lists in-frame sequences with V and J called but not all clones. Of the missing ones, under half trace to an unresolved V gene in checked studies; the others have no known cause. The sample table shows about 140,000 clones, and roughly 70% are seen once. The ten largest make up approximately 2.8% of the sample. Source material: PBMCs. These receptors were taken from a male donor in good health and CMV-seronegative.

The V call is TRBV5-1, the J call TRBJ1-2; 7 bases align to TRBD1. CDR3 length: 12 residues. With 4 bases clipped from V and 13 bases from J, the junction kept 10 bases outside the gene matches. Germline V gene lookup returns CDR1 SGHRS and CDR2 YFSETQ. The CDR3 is CASSLGQPPCTF. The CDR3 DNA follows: TGCGCCAGCAGCCTGGGACAGCCTCCCTGCACCTTC.

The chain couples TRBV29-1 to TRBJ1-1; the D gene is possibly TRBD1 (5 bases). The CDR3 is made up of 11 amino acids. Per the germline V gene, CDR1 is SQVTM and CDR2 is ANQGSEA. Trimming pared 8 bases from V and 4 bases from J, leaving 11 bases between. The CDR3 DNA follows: TGCAGCTCTCGGGGGGGCACTGAAGCTTTCTTT. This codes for CSSRGGTEAFF.

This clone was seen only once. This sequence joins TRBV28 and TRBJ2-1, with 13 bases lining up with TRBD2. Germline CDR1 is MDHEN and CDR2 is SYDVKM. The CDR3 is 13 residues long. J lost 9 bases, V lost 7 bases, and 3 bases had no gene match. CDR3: CASNGLAGVEQFF. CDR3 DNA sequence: TGTGCCAGCAATGGACTAGCGGGAGTTGAGCAGTTCTTC.

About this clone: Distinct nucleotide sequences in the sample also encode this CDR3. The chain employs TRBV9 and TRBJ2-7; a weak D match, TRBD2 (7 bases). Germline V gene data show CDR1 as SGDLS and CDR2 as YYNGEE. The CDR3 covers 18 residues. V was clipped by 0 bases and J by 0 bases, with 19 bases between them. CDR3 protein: CASSVGEGVGASSYEQYF. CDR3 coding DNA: TGTGCCAGCAGCGTAGGGGAGGGGGTCGGGGCAAGCTCCTACGAGCAGTACTTC.

CDR3 protein: CASSPPDSKYYGYTF. As DNA, the CDR3 is TGTGCCAGTAGTCCCCCGGACAGCAAGTACTATGGCTACACCTTC. This chain connects TRBV19 to TRBJ1-2; D may be TRBD1 (6 bases). Germline CDR1 reads LNHDA; CDR2 reads SQIVND (reference sequence). The CDR3 totals 15 residues. V was shortened by 5 bases and J by 3 bases, with 16 bases between the two germline ends.

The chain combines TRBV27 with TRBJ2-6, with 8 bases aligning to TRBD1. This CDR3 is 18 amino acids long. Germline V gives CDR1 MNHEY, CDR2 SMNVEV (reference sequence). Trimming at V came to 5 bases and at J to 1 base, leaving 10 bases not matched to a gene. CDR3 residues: CASSHGTGRASGANVLTF. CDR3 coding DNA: TGTGCCAGCAGTCACGGGACAGGTAGGGCTTCTGGGGCCAACGTCCTGACTTTC. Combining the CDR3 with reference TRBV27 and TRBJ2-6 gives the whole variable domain EAQVTQNPRYLITVTGKKLTVTCSQNMNHEYMSWYRQDPGLGLRQIYYSMNVEVTDKGDVPEGYKVSRKEKRNFPLILESPSPNQTSLYFCASSHGTGRASGANVLTFGAGSRLTVL.

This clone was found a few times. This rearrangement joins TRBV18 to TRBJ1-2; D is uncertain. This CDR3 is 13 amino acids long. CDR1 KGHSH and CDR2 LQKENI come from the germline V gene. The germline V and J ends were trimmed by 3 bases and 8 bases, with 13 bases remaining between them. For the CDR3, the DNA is TGTGCCAGCTCACCCGAAAGAGTTTGGGGCTACACCTTC. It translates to CASSPERVWGYTF.

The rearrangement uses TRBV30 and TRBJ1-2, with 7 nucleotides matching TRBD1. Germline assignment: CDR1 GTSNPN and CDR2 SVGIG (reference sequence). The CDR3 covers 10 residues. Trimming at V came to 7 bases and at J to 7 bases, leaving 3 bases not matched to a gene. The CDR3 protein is CAYHRGGYTF. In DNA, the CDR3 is TGTGCCTATCACAGGGGTGGCTACACCTTC.

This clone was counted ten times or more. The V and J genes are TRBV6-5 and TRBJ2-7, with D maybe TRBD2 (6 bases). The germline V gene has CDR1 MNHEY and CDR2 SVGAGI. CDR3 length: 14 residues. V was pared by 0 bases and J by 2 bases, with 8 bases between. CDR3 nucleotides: TGTGCCAGCAGTTACTCGGAGGGAGCCTACGAGCAGTACTTC. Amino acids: CASSYSEGAYEQYF.